These 4 T cell receptor beta chains originate from one sample sequenced in a study of shared clonotypes between healthy human individuals. Sequencing used immunoSEQ multiplex PCR; TCRdb keeps in-frame clones, though not all of them. This table holds 2,100,000 or so clones, 90% to 97% found once. Sequences were obtained from naive CD4+ T cells sorted from blood. The subset was: CD45RA+ positively selected. These receptors were obtained from a man in his late teens or twenties in good health.

The chain has TRBV5-1 and TRBJ2-4, with D perhaps TRBD1 (5 bases). Germline V gives CDR1 SGHRS, CDR2 YFSETQ. CDR3 length: 15 amino acids. V was clipped by 2 bases and J by 0 bases, with 9 bases between them. CDR3 sequence (DNA): TGCGCCAGCAGCTTAGGGGAATTAGCCAAAAACATTCAGTACTTC. Encoded protein: CASSLGELAKNIQYF.

The J gene is TRBJ2-3, the V gene TRBV2, with 13 bases fitting TRBD2. In germline, CDR1 is SNHLY, CDR2 FYNNEI. The V and J ends lost 8 bases and 0 bases, in that order; junction bases with no gene match: 11. The CDR3 consists of 18 residues. CDR3 in amino acids: CASEGLAGRSASTDTQYF. As DNA, the CDR3 is TGTGCCAGCGAGGGACTAGCGGGACGATCCGCTAGCACAGATACGCAGTATTTT.

This clone came up a few times. The chain combines TRBV18 with TRBJ1-6, with 7 bases aligning to TRBD1. Germline trimming cut 1 base from V and 6 bases from J; bases unmatched to any gene: 3. This CDR3 contains 15 residues. Germline lookup yields CDR1 KGHSH and CDR2 LQKENI. CDR3 sequence reads: CASSPQGAFNSPLHF. The CDR3 DNA follows: TGTGCCAGCTCACCACAGGGGGCGTTTAATTCACCCCTCCACTTT.

The V gene is TRBV6-5, the J gene TRBJ1-1; D ambiguous. Germline lookup yields CDR1 MNHEY and CDR2 SVGAGI. This CDR3 spans 13 amino acids. V shed 7 bases and J shed 1 base, with 10 bases lying between them. The CDR3 sequence: CASKGGGNTEAFF. CDR3 DNA: TGTGCCAGCAAAGGTGGAGGGAACACTGAAGCTTTCTTT.